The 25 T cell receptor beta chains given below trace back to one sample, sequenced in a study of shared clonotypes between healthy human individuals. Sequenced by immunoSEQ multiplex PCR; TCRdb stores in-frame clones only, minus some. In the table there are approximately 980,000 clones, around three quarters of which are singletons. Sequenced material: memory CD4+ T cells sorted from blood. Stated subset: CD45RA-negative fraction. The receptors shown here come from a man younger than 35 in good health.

The CDR3 reads CASSQGLAGVSDTQYF. The CDR3 DNA reads as TGCGCCAGCAGCCAGGGACTAGCGGGAGTTTCAGATACGCAGTATTTT. The rearrangement links TRBV4-3 to TRBJ2-3; 14 nucleotides align to TRBD2. Trimming removed 3 bases from V and 4 bases from J; junction bases left unmatched: 3. Germline values: CDR1 LGHNA, CDR2 YSLEER. This CDR3 has 16 residues.

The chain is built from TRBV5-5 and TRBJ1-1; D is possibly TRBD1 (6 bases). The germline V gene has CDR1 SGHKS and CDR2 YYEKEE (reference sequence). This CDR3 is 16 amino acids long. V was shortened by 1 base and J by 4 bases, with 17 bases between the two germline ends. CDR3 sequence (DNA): TGTGCCAGCAGCTTGTGGGTCCGGGGGGCGAGCACTGAAGCTTTCTTT. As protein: CASSLWVRGASTEAFF.

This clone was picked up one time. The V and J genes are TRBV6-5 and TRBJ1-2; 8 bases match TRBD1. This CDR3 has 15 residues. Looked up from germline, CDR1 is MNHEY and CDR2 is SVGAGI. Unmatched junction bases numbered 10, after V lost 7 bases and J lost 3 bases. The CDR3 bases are TGTGCCAGCACCGTGCGACAGGGGCGTGACTATGGCTACACCTTC. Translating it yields CASTVRQGRDYGYTF.

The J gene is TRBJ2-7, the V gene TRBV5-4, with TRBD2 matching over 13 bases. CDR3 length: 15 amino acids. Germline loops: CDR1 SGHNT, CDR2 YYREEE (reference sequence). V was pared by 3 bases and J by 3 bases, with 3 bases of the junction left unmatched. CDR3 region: CASSYGTSGVYEQYF. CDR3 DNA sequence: TGTGCCAGCAGCTACGGGACTAGCGGGGTCTACGAGCAGTACTTC.

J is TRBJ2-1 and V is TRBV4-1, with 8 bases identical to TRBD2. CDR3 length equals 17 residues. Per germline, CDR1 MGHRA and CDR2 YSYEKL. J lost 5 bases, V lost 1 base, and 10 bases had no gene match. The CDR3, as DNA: TGCGCCAGCAGCCAAGCCCAGCAGCGGGGGCCGAACAATGAGCAGTTCTTC. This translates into CASSQAQQRGPNNEQFF.

CDR3 amino acids: CASRRPGQGSNEQFF. CDR3 DNA: TGCGCCAGCAGACGTCCGGGACAGGGGTCTAATGAGCAGTTCTTC. The chain employs TRBV5-1 and TRBJ2-1, with 10 bases fitting TRBD1. The CDR3 contains 15 residues. Unmatched junction bases numbered 9, after V lost 5 bases and J lost 7 bases. Per the germline V gene, CDR1 is SGHRS and CDR2 is YFSETQ.

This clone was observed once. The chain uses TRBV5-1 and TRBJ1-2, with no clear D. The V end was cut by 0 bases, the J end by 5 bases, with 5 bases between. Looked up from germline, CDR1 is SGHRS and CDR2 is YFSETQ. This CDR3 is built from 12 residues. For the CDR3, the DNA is TGCGCCAGCAGCTTGGGTGTTTATGGCTACACCTTC. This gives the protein CASSLGVYGYTF.

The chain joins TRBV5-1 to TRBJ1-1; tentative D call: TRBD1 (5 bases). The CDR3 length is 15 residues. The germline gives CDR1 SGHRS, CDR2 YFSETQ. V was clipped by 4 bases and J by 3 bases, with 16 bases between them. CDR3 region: CASSGPAGEDTEAFF. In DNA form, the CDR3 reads TGCGCCAGCAGCGGGCCGGCGGGGGAGGACACTGAAGCTTTCTTT.

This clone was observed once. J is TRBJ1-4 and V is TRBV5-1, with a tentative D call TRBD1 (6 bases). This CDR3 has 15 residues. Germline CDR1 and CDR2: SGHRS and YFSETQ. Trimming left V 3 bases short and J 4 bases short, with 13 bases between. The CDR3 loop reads CASSSTGSGNEKLFF. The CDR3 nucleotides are TGCGCCAGCAGCTCAACAGGGTCGGGTAATGAAAAACTGTTTTTT.

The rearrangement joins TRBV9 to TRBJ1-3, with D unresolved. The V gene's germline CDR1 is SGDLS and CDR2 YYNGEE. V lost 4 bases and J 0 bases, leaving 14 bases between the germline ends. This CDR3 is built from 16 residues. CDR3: CASSRTPPSSGNTIYF. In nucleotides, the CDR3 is TGTGCCAGCAGCAGAACCCCCCCCAGCTCTGGAAACACCATATATTTT.

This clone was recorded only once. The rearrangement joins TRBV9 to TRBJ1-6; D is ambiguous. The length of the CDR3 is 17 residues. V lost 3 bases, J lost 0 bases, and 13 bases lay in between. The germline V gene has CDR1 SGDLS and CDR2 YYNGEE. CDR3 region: CASSANRPDSYNSPLHF. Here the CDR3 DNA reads TGTGCCAGCAGCGCGAACAGACCTGACTCCTATAATTCACCCCTCCACTTT.

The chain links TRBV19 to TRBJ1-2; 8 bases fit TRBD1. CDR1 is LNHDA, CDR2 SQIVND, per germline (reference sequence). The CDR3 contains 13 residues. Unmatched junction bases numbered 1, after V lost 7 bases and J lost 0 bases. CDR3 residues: CASTGGPNYGYTF. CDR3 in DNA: TGTGCCAGTACAGGGGGCCCTAACTATGGCTACACCTTC.

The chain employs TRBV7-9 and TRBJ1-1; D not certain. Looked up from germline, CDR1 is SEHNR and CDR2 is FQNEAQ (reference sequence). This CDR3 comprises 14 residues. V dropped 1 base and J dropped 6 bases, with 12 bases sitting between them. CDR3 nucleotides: TGTGCCAGCAGCTTAGTTACGGGTGTAGCTGAAGCTTTCTTT. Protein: CASSLVTGVAEAFF. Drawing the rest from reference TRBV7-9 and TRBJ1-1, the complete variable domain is DTGVSQNPRHKITKRGQNVTFRCDPISEHNRLYWYRQTLGQGPEFLTYFQNEAQLEKSRLLSDRFSAERPKGSFSTLEIQRTEQGDSAMYLCASSLVTGVAEAFFGQGTRLTVV.

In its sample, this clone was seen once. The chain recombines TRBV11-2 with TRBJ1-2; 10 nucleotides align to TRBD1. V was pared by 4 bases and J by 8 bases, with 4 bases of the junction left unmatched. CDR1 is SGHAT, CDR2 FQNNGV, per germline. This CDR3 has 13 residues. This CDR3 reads CASSYDRGQGYTF. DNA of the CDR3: TGTGCCAGCAGCTACGACAGGGGGCAGGGCTACACCTTC.

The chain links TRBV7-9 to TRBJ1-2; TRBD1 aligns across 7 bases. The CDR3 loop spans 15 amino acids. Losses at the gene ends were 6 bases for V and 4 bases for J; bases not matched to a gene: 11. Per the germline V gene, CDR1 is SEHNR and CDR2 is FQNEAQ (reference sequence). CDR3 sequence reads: CASSYGTASAYGYTF. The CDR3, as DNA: TGTGCCAGCAGTTACGGGACAGCTTCGGCCTATGGCTACACCTTC.

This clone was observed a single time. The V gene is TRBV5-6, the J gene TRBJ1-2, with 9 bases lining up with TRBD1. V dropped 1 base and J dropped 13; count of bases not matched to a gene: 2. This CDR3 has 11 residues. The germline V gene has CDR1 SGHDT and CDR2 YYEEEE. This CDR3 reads CASSLTGGPTF. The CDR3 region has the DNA TGTGCCAGCAGCTTGACAGGGGGCCCCACCTTC.

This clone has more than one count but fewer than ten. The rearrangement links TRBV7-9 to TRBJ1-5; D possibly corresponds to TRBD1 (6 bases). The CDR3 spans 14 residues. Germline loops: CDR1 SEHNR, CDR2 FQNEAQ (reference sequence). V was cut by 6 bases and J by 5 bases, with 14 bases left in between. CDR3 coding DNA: TGTGCCAGCAGTTTACAGGGTGGCGATCAGCCCCAGCATTTT. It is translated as CASSLQGGDQPQHF.

The CDR3 loop reads CASSLPGFLSSYEQYF. The DNA for the CDR3 is TGTGCCAGCAGTCTCCCTGGGTTCCTGAGCTCCTACGAGCAGTACTTC. The rearrangement links TRBV28 to TRBJ2-7; no clear D gene. CDR3 length: 16 amino acids. CDR1 and CDR2 from the germline V gene are MDHEN and SYDVKM. V lost 5 bases, J lost 0 bases, and 17 bases lay in between.

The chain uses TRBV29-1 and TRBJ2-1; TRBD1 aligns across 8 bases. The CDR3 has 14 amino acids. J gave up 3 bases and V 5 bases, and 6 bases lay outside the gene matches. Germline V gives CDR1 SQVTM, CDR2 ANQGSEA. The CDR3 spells CSVPDRGLYNEQFF. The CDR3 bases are TGCAGCGTTCCTGACAGGGGCCTCTACAATGAGCAGTTCTTC.

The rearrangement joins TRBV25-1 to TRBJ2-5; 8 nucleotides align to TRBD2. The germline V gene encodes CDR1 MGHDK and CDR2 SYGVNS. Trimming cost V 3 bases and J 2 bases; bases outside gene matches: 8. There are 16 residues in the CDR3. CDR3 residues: CASSEKGGRKQETQYF. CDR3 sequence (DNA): TGTGCCAGCAGTGAGAAGGGCGGGAGGAAACAAGAGACCCAGTACTTC.

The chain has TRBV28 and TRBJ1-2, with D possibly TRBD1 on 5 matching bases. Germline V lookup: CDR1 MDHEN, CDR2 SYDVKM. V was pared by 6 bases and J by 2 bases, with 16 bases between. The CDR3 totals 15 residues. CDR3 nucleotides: TGTGCCAGCAGAAAGTCCGGGACGGGAAACTATGGCTACACCTTC. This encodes CASRKSGTGNYGYTF.

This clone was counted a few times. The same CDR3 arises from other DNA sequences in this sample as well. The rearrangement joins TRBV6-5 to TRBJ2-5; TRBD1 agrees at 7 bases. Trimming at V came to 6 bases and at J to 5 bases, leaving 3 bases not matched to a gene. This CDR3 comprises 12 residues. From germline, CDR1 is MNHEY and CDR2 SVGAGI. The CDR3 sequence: CASSPGGETQYF. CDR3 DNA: TGTGCCAGCAGCCCAGGGGGTGAGACCCAGTACTTC.

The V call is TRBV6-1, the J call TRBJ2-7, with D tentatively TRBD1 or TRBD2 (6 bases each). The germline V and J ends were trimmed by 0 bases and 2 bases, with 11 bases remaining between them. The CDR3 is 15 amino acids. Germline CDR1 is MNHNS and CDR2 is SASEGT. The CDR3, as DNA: TGTGCCAGCAGTGAAGCAGGAGGGGGTACCTACGAGCAGTACTTC. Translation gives CASSEAGGGTYEQYF.

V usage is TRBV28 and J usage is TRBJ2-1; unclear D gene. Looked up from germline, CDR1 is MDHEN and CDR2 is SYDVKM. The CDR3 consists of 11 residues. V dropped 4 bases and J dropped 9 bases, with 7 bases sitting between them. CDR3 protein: CASSWTIEQFF. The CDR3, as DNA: TGTGCCAGCAGTTGGACGATTGAGCAGTTCTTC.

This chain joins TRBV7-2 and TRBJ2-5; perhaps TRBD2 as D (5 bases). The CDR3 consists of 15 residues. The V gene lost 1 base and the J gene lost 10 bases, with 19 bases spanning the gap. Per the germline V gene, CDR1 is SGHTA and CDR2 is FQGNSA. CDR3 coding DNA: TGTGCCAGCAGCTTAGGTGGCAAGCGGACCGGGGACCAGTACTTC. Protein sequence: CASSLGGKRTGDQYF.